The entry below describes one T cell receptor (beta chain). This clonotype was recorded many times. Its antigen target is currently unknown. Per-base qualities were not stored, and no clone one base away is much larger. The CDR3 sequence holds 15 residues, the cysteine and phenylalanine included. Only the CDR3 region is kept as DNA, spanning 45 bases read in frame from base 1. The junction carries 13 bases between V and J, which are trimmed by 0 bases and 2 bases respectively. According to the germline V gene (reference sequence), CDR1 reads DFQATT and CDR2 reads SNEGSKA. Naive CD8 T cell libraries were made from around 18,000 to 910,000 sorted cells using 10%, 30% or 50% of purified RNA. Naive CD8 T cells, defined as CD8+CD4-CCR7+CD45RA+, were FACS-sorted into RLT Plus buffer on a BD FACSAria II. Detection sensitivity was tested by spiking Jurkat RNA equal to some 11 TCR copies' worth into samples containing roughly 19,000-1,000,000 naive CD8 T cells. Enrichment of CD8 T cells was performed with RosetteSep CD8+ T Cell Enrichment Cocktail and Ficoll-Paque, after which ACK red cell lysis was carried out.

The data stem from a study of molecular identifiers for immune sequencing clone quantification (dated by TCRdb to the late 2010s). Study-level background: For a replicate experiment, the RNA from either about 20,000 or 100,000 naive CD8 T cells was divided into five aliquots, and four of those aliquots went on to sequencing. CD8 T cells were used in a methods study to benchmark molecular-identifier clustering-based TCR repertoire sequencing (MIDCIRS) and TCR RNA copy counting.

What the study reported, not specific to this receptor: A single cell's worth of spiked-in Jurkat TCR RNA was reported detectable even among approximately 930,000 naive CD8 T cells. The naive libraries included spiked-in Jurkat TCR RNA (around nine copies' worth), and this Jurkat TCR RNA is not part of the donor repertoire. When barcode sub-clustering was left out, chimeric consensus sequences inflated TCR diversity, with chimeras reaching as high as 47%. About 2.9 recovered TCR RNA copies per cell were obtained by modeling, versus roughly 10 by digital PCR, implying a capture efficiency of approximately 30%. Highly expanded clone sizes could be underestimated because identical TCR molecules may share a barcode. In CMV-specific effector cells, clones with more than 20 RNA copies contained over 98% of molecules, whereas in naive cells such clones contained under 1% of molecules.

The library came from PCR. The sequencer was an Illumina HiSeq 4000. Bulk TCR libraries were made following a previously described method, with the TCR primers given in Table S5. Purification of total RNA was performed with the Qiagen AllPrep DNA/RNA kit. Before analysis, reads from multiple sequencing runs of the same library were pooled. The paper's processing steps were these. Reads were retained only if an exact TCR constant sequence was present, and the retained reads were trimmed to 150 nt and grouped according to their 12-nt molecular barcodes. Within each barcode group, reads were sub-clustered at a 15% Levenshtein threshold, and quality-weighted consensus sequences were built per RNA molecule. Non-functional sequences were removed, as were lower-count sequences one edit away from another. Based on fitting two negative binomial distributions, any barcode sub-cluster with under 20% of the maximum read count was discarded. Using fastp at Q25 and MiXCR, TCRdb reprocessed the public reads and kept productive beta chains. Rows are unified per CDR3 protein, each entry keeping the most common DNA and genes. Here the V and J calls rest on TCRdb's processing, not on the authors' analysis. Across this sample there are 460,000 or so distinct CDR3 sequences, with about a fifth seen only once. Of the sample, 0.7% to 0.95% is held by the ten largest clones.

The TCR comes from a human donor in good health. Some libraries in this study had Jurkat cell RNA spiked in. Sequenced input: naive CD8+ T cells from blood, with Jurkat cell RNA spiked in. The cell subset or site label here, explained by the study, means: FACS-sorted CD8+CD4-CCR7+CD45RA+ naive T cells. Rearrangement joined TRBV20-1 to TRBJ1-1; no D gene is confidently identified. The DNA sequence is as follows: TGCAGTGCTAGAGATCGAGAAGGACCAAACACTGAAGCTTTCTTT. Its coded protein is CSARDREGPNTEAFF.